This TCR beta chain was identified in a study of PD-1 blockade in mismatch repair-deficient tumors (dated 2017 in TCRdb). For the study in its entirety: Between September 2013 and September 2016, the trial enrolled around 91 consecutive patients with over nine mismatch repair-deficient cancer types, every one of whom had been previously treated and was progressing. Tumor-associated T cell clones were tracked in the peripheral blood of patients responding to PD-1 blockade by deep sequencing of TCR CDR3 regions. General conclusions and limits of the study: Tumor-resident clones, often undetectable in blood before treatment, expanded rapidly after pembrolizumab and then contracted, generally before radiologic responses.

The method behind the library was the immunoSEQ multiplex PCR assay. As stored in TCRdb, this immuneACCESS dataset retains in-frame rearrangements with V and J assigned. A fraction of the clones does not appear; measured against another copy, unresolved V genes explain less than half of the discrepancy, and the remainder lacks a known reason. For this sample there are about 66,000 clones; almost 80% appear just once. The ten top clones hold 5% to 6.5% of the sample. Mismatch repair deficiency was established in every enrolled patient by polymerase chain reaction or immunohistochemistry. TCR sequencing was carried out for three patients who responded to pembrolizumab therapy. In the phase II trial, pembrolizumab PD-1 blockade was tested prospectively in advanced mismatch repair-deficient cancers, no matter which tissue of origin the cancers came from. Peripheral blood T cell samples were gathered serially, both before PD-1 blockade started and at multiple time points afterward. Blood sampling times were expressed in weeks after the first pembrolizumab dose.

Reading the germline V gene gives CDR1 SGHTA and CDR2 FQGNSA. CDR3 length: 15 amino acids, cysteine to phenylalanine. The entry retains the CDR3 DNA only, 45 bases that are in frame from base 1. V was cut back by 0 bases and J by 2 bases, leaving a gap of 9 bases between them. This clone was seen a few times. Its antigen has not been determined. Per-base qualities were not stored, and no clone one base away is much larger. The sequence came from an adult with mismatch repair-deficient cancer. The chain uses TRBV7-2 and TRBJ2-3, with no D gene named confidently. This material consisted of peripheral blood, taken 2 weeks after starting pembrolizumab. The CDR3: CASSLANLNTDTQYF. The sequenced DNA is TGTGCCAGCAGCTTAGCGAACCTGAACACAGATACGCAGTATTTT. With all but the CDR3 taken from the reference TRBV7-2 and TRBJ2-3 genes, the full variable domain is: GAGVSQSPSNKVTEKGKDVELRCDPISGHTALYWYRQSLGQGLEFLIYFQGNSAPDKSGLPSDRFSAERTGGSVSTLTIQRTQQEDSAVYLCASSLANLNTDTQYFGPGTRLTVL.